The 10 T cell receptor beta chains presented below share a single source sample, sequenced in a study of T cells in Graves' hyperthyroidism and ophthalmopathy. Amplification yielded TCR beta CDR3 regions, with RNA transcripts as the source. The study used the HTBI primer set for a first-round RT-PCR of the TCR CDR3. MiXCR was run by TCRdb on the multiplex PCR reads, yielding one entry per CDR3 protein. The sample lists about 410,000 distinct CDR3 sequences, about 15% occurring once. The sequenced sample consisted of blood. All receptors derive from a woman aged 25 to 39 with Graves' ophthalmopathy.

This clonotype was seen many times. The rearrangement joins TRBV11-2 to TRBJ2-1; tentatively, D is TRBD2 (6 bases). CDR3 size: 15 residues. Per the germline V gene, CDR1 is SGHAT and CDR2 is FQNNGV. Trimming stripped 2 bases from V and 9 bases from J, with 17 bases between. This chain's CDR3 is CASSLWASEGSEQFF. The CDR3 DNA sequence: TGTGCCAGCAGCTTATGGGCTAGCGAGGGTAGTGAGCAGTTCTTC.

Ten or more counts support this clonotype. The genes are TRBV27 and TRBJ1-1; unclear D gene. Trimming took off 5 bases at V and 1 base at J, with 8 bases between the two ends. The CDR3 is 13 amino acids. CDR1 and CDR2 from the germline V gene are MNHEY and SMNVEV (reference sequence). CDR3 sequence reads: CASSGPRNTEAFF. CDR3 bases: TGTGCCAGCAGTGGACCTAGGAACACTGAAGCTTTCTTT.

This clonotype is a singleton in its sample. The chain recombines TRBV6-1 with TRBJ1-5; perhaps TRBD1 as D (5 bases). From germline, CDR1 is MNHNS and CDR2 SASEGT. Between the trimmed V and J ends, which lost 7 bases and 3 bases, there was a span of 16 bases. The CDR3 is 15 amino acids. For the CDR3, the DNA is TGTGCCAGCACCCAAAATTGGGGCCCCAATCAGCCCCAGCATTTT. Its protein product is CASTQNWGPNQPQHF.

The table lists this clonotype with many counts. This sequence joins TRBV2 and TRBJ2-1, with 8 bases matching TRBD1. Trimming took 8 bases from V and 0 from J; bases not matched to a gene: 12. CDR1 and CDR2 from the germline V gene are SNHLY and FYNNEI. This CDR3 has 17 residues. The CDR3 bases are TGTGCCAGCTTAGGGACAGGCGACCTTAGCTCCTACAATGAGCAGTTCTTC. It codes for CASLGTGDLSSYNEQFF.

This clonotype has a count of ten or more. This chain links TRBV7-9 with TRBJ2-1; 11 bases match TRBD2. There are 16 residues in the CDR3. In germline, CDR1 is SEHNR, CDR2 FQNEAQ (reference sequence). The J segment lost 5 bases and the V segment lost 5 bases, leaving 8 bases of the junction unmatched. The CDR3 protein is CASSPTLAGGHNEQFF. The CDR3 DNA follows: TGTGCCAGCAGCCCCACCCTAGCGGGGGGCCACAATGAGCAGTTCTTC.

This clonotype was detected ten times or more. The chain employs TRBV11-2 and TRBJ2-7; D unresolved. Germline V lookup: CDR1 SGHAT, CDR2 FQNNGV. The CDR3 has 16 amino acids. V lost 4 bases and J 4 bases, leaving 20 bases between the germline ends. CDR3 protein: CASSSQPLDGSYEQYF. CDR3 bases: TGTGCCAGCAGCTCCCAGCCCCTCGATGGATCGTACGAGCAGTACTTC.

This sequence joins TRBV28 and TRBJ2-2; D is unresolved. The CDR3 is 17 residues long. V lost 1 base and J lost 4, with 16 bases in between. Germline V gene sequence: CDR1 MDHEN, CDR2 SYDVKM. CDR3 sequence (DNA): TGTGCCAGCAGTTTATTAGAAACCTTTGTGCCCACCGGGGAGCTGTTTTTT. Translating it yields CASSLLETFVPTGELFF.

The rearrangement links TRBV4-1 to TRBJ1-5; the D gene is possibly TRBD1 (5 bases). The germline gives CDR1 MGHRA, CDR2 YSYEKL. CDR3 length: 15 residues. Between the trimmed V and J ends, which lost 0 bases and 9 bases, there was a span of 15 bases. In DNA, the CDR3 is TGCGCCAGCAGCCAAGATCAAGCAAGGACAAGGCCCCAGCATTTT. It translates to CASSQDQARTRPQHF.

This chain joins TRBV3-1 and TRBJ1-1; tentatively, D is TRBD1 (5 bases). The germline gives CDR1 LGHDT, CDR2 YNNKEL (reference sequence). This CDR3 contains 15 residues. V was shortened by 0 bases and J by 1 base, with 9 bases between the two germline ends. The CDR3 loop is CASSQEGPENTEAFF. The CDR3 DNA sequence: TGTGCCAGCAGCCAAGAGGGACCGGAGAACACTGAAGCTTTCTTT.

The chain employs TRBV20-1 and TRBJ1-2; no clear D gene. There are 18 residues in the CDR3. CDR1 and CDR2 (germline): DFQATT, SNEGSKA (reference sequence). The ends were cut back, 5 bases at V and 0 bases at J, with 25 bases in the middle. The CDR3 nucleotides read TGCAGTGCTGACAACGGACGGGCCAATGGAGCTGCTAACTATGGCTACACCTTC. Translating it yields CSADNGRANGAANYGYTF.